The rows below give T cell receptor beta chains drawn from one sample of a study of blood T cells in healthy people across ages. TCRdb reprocessed the 5' RACE reads via MiXCR and lists one record per CDR3 protein. Here the sample spans approximately 2,000,000 distinct CDR3 sequences, more than 35% being singletons. The sample was blood. These receptors came from a human donor in good health. Both conserved end residues are part of each CDR3. The order of the fields is CDR3 protein, CDR3 DNA, V gene, D gene, clone size, J gene. D genes are given only for firm matches. The size entry is marked missing in some rows and otherwise reads once, few, many or a size class.

CDR3: CASSYAGDNSPLHF
DNA: TGTGCCAGCAGTTACGCCGGGGACAATTCACCCCTCCACTTT
V: TRBV6-6
D: -
size: few
J: TRBJ1-6

CDR3: CASSSTHHYEQYF
DNA: TGTGCCAGCAGTTCAACACACCACTACGAGCAGTACTTC
V: TRBV28
D: -
size: few
J: TRBJ2-7

CDR3: CASSLDRVSEAFF
DNA: TGTGCCAGCAGTTTAGACAGGGTGTCTGAAGCTTTCTTT
V: TRBV6-6
D: TRBD1
size: few
J: TRBJ1-1

CDR3: CASSALAPPRYNEQFF
DNA: TGTGCCAGCAGCGCACTGGCCCCTCCCCGGTACAATGAGCAGTTCTTC
V: TRBV7-2
D: -
size: -
J: TRBJ2-1

CDR3: CASRRGANQPQHF
DNA: TGTGCCAGCAGACGGGGGGCTAATCAGCCCCAGCATTTT
V: TRBV7-9
D: -
size: few
J: TRBJ1-5

CDR3: CASSLALGQSPEQYF
DNA: TGTGCCAGCAGCTTAGCGTTGGGCCAATCGCCAGAGCAGTACTTC
V: TRBV7-2
D: -
size: -
J: TRBJ2-7

CDR3: CASKDRRSSYNEQFF
DNA: TGCGCCAGCAAAGACAGACGGAGCTCCTACAATGAGCAGTTCTTC
V: TRBV5-1
D: -
size: -
J: TRBJ2-1

CDR3: CSAAPGGTDTQYF
DNA: TGCAGTGCCGCTCCGGGCGGCACAGATACGCAGTATTTT
V: TRBV20-1
D: -
size: few
J: TRBJ2-3

CDR3: CASSHGTSAYEQYF
DNA: TGTGCCAGCAGCCACGGGACTAGCGCCTACGAGCAGTACTTC
V: TRBV7-2
D: TRBD2
size: few
J: TRBJ2-7

CDR3: CASSFIDRGAEAFF
DNA: TGTGCCAGCAGCTTTATAGACAGGGGTGCTGAAGCTTTCTTT
V: TRBV7-9
D: TRBD1
size: -
J: TRBJ1-1

CDR3: CASTRGGRTGEAFF
DNA: TGTGCCAGCACCCGGGGGGGAAGGACAGGAGAAGCTTTCTTT
V: TRBV28
D: TRBD1
size: -
J: TRBJ1-1

CDR3: CASSSPVRRQGPINYGYTF
DNA: TGTGCCAGCAGTTCACCGGTCAGGCGACAGGGGCCAATTAACTATGGCTACACCTTC
V: TRBV2
D: TRBD1
size: few
J: TRBJ1-2

CDR3: CAIRAWTGDYGYTF
DNA: TGTGCCATCAGAGCCTGGACAGGGGACTATGGCTACACCTTC
V: TRBV10-3
D: TRBD1
size: many
J: TRBJ1-2

CDR3: CASSTGNTEAFF
DNA: TGTGCCAGCAGTACAGGGAACACTGAAGCTTTCTTT
V: TRBV6-1
D: -
size: many
J: TRBJ1-1

CDR3: CASRLGPNEQFF
DNA: TGTGCCAGCAGGCTGGGCCCCAATGAGCAGTTCTTC
V: TRBV3-1
D: -
size: -
J: TRBJ2-1

CDR3: CSARQRDSYEQCF
DNA: TGCAGTGCCCGCCAGCGGGATAGCTACGAGCAGTGCTTC
V: TRBV20-1
D: TRBD2
size: few
J: TRBJ2-7

CDR3: CASSPGGQGALLTGNTIYF
DNA: TGTGCCAGCAGTCCGGGTGGGCAGGGGGCGCTTCTGACTGGAAACACCATATATTTT
V: TRBV28
D: TRBD1
size: few
J: TRBJ1-3

CDR3: CSANDRYNEQFF
DNA: TGCAGTGCTAATGACAGATACAATGAGCAGTTCTTC
V: TRBV20-1
D: -
size: few
J: TRBJ2-1

CDR3: CASSYGAGMDTQYF
DNA: TGCGCCAGCAGCTACGGCGCGGGGATGGATACGCAGTATTTT
V: TRBV5-1
D: -
size: few
J: TRBJ2-3

CDR3: CSVLSGGEETQYF
DNA: TGCAGCGTTCTTTCAGGGGGGGAAGAGACCCAGTACTTC
V: TRBV29-1
D: -
size: -
J: TRBJ2-5

CDR3: CAWKASGEIQETQYF
DNA: TGTGCCTGGAAGGCGAGCGGGGAGATCCAAGAGACCCAGTACTTC
V: TRBV30
D: TRBD2
size: -
J: TRBJ2-5

CDR3: CASSPPGQYYEQYF
DNA: TGTGCCAGCAGTCCCCCGGGACAGTACTACGAGCAGTACTTC
V: TRBV27
D: TRBD1
size: few
J: TRBJ2-7

CDR3: CASSVDSGLGDQPQHF
DNA: TGTGCCAGCAGCGTAGATTCGGGCCTCGGGGATCAGCCCCAGCATTTT
V: TRBV9
D: -
size: few
J: TRBJ1-5